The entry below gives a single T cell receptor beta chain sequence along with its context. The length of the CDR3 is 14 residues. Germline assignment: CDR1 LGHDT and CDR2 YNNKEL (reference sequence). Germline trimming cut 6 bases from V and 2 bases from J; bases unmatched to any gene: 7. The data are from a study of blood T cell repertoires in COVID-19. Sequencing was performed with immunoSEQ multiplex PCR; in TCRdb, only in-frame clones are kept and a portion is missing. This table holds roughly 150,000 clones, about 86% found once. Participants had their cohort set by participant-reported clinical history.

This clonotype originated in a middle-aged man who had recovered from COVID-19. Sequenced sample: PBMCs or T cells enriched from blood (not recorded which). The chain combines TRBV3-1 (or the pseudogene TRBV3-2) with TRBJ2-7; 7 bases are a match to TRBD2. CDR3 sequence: CASSRGGSTYEQYF. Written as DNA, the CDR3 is TGTGCCAGCAGTCGCGGGGGATCGACCTACGAGCAGTACTTC.